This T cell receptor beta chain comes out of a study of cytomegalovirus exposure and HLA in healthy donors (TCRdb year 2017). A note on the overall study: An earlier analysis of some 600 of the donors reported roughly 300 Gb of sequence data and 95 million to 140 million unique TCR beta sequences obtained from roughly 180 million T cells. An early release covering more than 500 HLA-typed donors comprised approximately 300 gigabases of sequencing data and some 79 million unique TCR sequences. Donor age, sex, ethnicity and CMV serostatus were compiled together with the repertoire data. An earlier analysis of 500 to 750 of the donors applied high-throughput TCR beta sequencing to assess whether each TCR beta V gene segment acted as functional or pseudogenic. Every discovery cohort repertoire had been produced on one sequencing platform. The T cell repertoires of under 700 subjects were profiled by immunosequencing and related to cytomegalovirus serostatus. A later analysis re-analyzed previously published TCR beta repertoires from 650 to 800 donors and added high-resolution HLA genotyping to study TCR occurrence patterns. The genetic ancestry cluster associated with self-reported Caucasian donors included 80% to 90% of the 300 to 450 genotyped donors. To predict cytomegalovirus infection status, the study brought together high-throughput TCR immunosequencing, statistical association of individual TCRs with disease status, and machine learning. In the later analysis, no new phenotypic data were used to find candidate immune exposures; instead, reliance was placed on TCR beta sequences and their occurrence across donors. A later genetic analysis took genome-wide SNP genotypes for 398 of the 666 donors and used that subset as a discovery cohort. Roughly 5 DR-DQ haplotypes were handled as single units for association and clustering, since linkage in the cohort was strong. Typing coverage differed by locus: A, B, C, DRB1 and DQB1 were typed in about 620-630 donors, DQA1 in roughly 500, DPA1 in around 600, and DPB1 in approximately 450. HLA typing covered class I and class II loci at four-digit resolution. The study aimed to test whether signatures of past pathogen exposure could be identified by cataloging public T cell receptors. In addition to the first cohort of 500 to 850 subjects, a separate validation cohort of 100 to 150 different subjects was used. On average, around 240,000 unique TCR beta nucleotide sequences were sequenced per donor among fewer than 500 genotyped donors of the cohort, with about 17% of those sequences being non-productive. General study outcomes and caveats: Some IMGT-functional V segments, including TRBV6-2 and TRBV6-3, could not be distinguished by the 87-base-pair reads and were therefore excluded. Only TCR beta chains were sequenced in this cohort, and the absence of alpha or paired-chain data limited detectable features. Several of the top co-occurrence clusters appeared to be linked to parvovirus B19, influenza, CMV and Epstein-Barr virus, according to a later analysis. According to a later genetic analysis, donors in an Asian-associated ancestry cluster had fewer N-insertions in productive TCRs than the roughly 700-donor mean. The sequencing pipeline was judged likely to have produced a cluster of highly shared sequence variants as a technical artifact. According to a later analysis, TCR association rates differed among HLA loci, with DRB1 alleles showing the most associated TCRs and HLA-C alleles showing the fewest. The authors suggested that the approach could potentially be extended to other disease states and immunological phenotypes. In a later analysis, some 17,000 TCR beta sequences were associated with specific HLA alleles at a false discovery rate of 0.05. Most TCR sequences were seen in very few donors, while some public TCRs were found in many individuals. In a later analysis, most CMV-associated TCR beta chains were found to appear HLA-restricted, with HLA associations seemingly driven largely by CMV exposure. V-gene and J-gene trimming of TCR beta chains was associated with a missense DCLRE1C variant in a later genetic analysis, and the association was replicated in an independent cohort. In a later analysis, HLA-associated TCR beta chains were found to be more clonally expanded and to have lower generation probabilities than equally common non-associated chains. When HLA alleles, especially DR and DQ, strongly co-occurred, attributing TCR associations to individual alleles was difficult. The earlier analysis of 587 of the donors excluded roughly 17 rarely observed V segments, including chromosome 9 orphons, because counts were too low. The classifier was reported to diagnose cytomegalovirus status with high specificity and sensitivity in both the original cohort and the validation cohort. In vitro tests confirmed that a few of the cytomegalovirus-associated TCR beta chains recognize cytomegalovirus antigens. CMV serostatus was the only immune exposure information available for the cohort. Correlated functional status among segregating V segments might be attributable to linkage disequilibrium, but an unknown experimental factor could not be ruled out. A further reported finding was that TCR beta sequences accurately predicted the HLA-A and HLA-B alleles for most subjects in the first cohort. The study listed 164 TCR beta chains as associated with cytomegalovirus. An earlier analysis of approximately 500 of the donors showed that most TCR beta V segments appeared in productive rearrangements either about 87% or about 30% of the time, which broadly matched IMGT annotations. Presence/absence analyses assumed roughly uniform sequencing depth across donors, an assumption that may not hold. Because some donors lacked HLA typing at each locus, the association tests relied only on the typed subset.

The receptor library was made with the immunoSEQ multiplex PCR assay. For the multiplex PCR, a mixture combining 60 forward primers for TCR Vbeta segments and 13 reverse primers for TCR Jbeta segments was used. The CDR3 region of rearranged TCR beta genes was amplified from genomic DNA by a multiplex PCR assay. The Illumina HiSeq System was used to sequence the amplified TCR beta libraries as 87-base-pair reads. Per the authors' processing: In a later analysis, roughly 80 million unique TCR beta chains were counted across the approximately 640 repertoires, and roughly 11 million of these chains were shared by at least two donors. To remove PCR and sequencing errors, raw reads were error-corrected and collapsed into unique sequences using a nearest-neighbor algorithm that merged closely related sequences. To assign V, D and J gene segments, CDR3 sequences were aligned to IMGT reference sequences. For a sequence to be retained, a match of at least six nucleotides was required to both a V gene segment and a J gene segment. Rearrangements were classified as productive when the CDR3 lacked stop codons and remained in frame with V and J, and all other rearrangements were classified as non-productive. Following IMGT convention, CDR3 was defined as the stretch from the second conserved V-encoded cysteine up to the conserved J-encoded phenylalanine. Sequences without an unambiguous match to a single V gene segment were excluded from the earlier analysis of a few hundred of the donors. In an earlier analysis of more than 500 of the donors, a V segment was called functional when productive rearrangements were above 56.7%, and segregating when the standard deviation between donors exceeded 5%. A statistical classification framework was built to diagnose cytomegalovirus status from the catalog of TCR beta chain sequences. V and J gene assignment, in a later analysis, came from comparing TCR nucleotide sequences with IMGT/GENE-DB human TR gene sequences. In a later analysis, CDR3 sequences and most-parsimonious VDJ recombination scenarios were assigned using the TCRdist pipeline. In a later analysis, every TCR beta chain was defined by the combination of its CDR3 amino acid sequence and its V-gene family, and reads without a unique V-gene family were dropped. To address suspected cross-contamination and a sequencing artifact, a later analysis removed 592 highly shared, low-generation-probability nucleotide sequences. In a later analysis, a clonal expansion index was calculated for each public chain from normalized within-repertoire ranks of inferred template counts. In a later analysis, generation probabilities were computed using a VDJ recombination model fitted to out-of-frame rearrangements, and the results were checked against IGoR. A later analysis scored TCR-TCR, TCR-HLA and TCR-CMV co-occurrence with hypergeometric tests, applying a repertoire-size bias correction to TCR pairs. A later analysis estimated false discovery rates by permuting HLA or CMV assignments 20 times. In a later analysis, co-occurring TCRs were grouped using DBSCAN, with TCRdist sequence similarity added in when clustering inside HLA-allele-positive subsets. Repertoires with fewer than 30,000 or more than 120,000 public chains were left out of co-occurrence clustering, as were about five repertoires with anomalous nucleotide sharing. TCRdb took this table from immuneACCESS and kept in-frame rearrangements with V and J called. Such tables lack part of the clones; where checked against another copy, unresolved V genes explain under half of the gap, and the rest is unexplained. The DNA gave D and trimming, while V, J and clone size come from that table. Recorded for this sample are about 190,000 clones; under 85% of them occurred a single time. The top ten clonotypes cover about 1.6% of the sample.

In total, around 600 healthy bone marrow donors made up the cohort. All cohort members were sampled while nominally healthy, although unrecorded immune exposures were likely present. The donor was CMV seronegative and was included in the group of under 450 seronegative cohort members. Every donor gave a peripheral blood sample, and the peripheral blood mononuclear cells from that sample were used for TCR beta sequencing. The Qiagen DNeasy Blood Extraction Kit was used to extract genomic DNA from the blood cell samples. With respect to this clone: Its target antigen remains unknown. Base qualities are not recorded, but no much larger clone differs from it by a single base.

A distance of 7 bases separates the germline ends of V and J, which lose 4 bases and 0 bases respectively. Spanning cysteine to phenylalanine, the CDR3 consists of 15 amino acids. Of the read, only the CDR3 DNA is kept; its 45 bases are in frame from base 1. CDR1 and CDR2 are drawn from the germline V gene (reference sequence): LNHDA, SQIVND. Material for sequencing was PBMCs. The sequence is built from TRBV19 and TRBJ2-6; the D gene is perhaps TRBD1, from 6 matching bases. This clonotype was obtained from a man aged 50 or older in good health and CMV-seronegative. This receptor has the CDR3 CASSRGGSGANVLTF. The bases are TGTGCCAGTAGTAGAGGGGGCTCTGGGGCCAACGTCCTGACTTTC.